This entry is about one T cell receptor beta chain. These data are taken from a study of blood T cell repertoires in COVID-19. The wider study: The analysed material was cDNA or gDNA that came from T cells, B-cell-depleted T cells, or PBMCs.

Resolution of symptoms, clearance, or two negative PCRs was present in recovered Cohort 3 donors. With 4 bases clipped from V and 4 bases from J, the junction kept 6 bases outside the gene matches. Looked up from germline, CDR1 is LNHDA and CDR2 is SQIVND (reference sequence). The CDR3 sequence is 14 residues long. The method was immunoSEQ multiplex PCR; TCRdb's version includes in-frame clones alone and lacks a portion of them. The sample lists around 300,000 clones, over 85% occurring once. Material: PBMCs or T cells enriched from blood (not recorded which). The rearrangement joins TRBV19 to TRBJ2-7, with TRBD2 matching over 8 bases. This TCR came from a woman under 40 who had recovered from COVID-19. The CDR3 here is CASSKDSGTYEQYF. The CDR3 nucleotides are TGTGCCAGTAGTAAAGATAGCGGGACATACGAGCAGTACTTC.